Each of the 28 T cell receptor beta chains below was sequenced from the same sample in a study of cytomegalovirus exposure and HLA in healthy donors. Primers for the PCR totalled 60 Vbeta and 13 Jbeta. Produced via immunoSEQ multiplex PCR; TCRdb's table is partial and in-frame only. The sample yields approximately 90,000 clones, approximately 63% seen once. The sequencing sample was made of PBMCs. The receptors derive from a woman aged 25 to 39 in good health and CMV-seronegative.

The V call is TRBV15, the J call TRBJ1-2; D uncertain. The CDR3 is made up of 12 amino acids. V was shortened by 0 bases and J by 7 bases, with 6 bases between the two germline ends. Germline V gene data show CDR1 as LNHNV and CDR2 as YYDKDF (reference sequence). The CDR3 is CATSRDFGGYTF. CDR3 coding DNA: TGTGCCACCAGCAGAGATTTCGGTGGCTACACCTTC.

A few counts support this clone. This chain's CDR3 is CAWVGLAGTRFQETQYF. In DNA form, the CDR3 reads TGTGCCTGGGTGGGACTAGCGGGTACGCGATTCCAAGAGACCCAGTACTTC. The V gene is TRBV30, the J gene TRBJ2-5; 12 bases map to TRBD2. The CDR3 contains 17 residues. Germline V gene data show CDR1 as GTSNPN and CDR2 as SVGIG (reference sequence). Losses at the gene ends were 5 bases for V and 1 base for J; bases not matched to a gene: 11.

This clone was counted between two and nine times. The chain links TRBV28 to TRBJ1-4; D perhaps matches TRBD1 (6 bases). Trimming removed 5 bases from V and 4 bases from J, with 17 bases in between. Germline V gene sequence: CDR1 MDHEN, CDR2 SYDVKM. The CDR3 runs 16 residues. The CDR3 loop is CASSAGQITRNEKLFF. In nucleotides, the CDR3 is TGTGCCAGCAGTGCCGGACAGATAACTCGTAATGAAAAACTGTTTTTT.

This clone came up a few times. This sequence joins TRBV6-6 and TRBJ1-6; D gene uncertain. This CDR3 spans 14 amino acids. V lost 10 bases and J lost 6, with 16 bases in between. Per the germline V gene, CDR1 is MNHNY and CDR2 is SVGAGI (reference sequence). The chain's CDR3 is CATFPGDPNSPLHF. CDR3 sequence (DNA): TGTGCCACCTTCCCGGGAGATCCTAATTCACCCCTCCACTTT.

V is TRBV9 and J is TRBJ2-5; tentative D call: TRBD2 (6 bases). V was shortened by 3 bases and J by 4 bases, with 19 bases between the two germline ends. CDR3 size: 16 residues. Germline loops: CDR1 SGDLS, CDR2 YYNGEE. The CDR3 bases are TGTGCCAGCAGCGGCTACGGGAGTTTGGGGACAGAGACCCAGTACTTC. Translation: CASSGYGSLGTETQYF.

The chain couples TRBV19 to TRBJ2-7, with 7 bases identical to TRBD2. The CDR3 loop spans 14 amino acids. The trim removed 4 bases at V and 0 bases at J, leaving 3 bases unmatched. Germline V gene data show CDR1 as LNHDA and CDR2 as SQIVND (reference sequence). The CDR3 bases are TGTGCCAGTAGTACCGGGGGGACCTCCTACGAGCAGTACTTC. This encodes CASSTGGTSYEQYF.

The chain joins TRBV5-4 to TRBJ1-3; 8 bases are shared with TRBD1. The CDR3 totals 15 residues. V was clipped by 1 base and J by 9 bases; unmatched bases: 9. CDR1 is SGHNT, CDR2 YYREEE, per germline (reference sequence). The CDR3 nucleotides are TGTGCCAGCAGCTTGTGGCCGGACAGGGTTAGCACCATATATTTT. This sequence encodes CASSLWPDRVSTIYF.

V gene TRBV5-4 combines with J gene TRBJ2-1, with TRBD2 identical over 11 bases. The CDR3 consists of 17 residues. Germline trimming cut 5 bases from V and 2 bases from J; bases unmatched to any gene: 9. CDR1 and CDR2 from the germline V gene are SGHNT and YYREEE (reference sequence). The CDR3 bases are TGTGCCAGCAGACGGACTAGCGGGCCGAGCCCCTACAATGAGCAGTTCTTC. It is translated as CASRRTSGPSPYNEQFF.

V and J are TRBV7-8 and TRBJ2-1; D not resolved. The CDR3 is 13 residues long. The ends were cut back, 2 bases at V and 6 bases at J, with 8 bases in the middle. The germline gives CDR1 SGHVS, CDR2 FQNEAQ. CDR3 coding DNA: TGTGCCAGCAGCTTAAGTATAGCCAATGAGCAGTTCTTC. Encoded protein: CASSLSIANEQFF.

This clone was detected a few times. The CDR3 coding sequence is TGCGCCAGCAGCGGGGGGGGAGACACAGATACGCAGTATTTT. Its protein is CASSGGGDTDTQYF. The chain uses TRBV5-1 and TRBJ2-3; TRBD2 aligns across 7 bases. Germline trimming cut 4 bases from V and 2 bases from J; bases unmatched to any gene: 4. This CDR3 is 14 amino acids long. The germline CDR1 and CDR2 sequences are SGHRS and YFSETQ. Full variable domain (remainder filled in from reference TRBV5-1 and TRBJ2-3): KAGVTQTPRYLIKTRGQQVTLSCSPISGHRSVSWYQQTPGQGLQFLFEYFSETQRNKGNFPGRFSGRQFSNSRSEMNVSTLELGDSALYLCASSGGGDTDTQYFGPGTRLTVL.

This rearrangement joins TRBV2 to TRBJ2-5; D is ambiguous. Trimming shortened V by 9 bases and J by 1 base, and 9 bases separated the two germline ends. This CDR3 has 12 residues. Germline values: CDR1 SNHLY, CDR2 FYNNEI. The CDR3 coding sequence is TGTGCCAGTGAGTTAGTCCAAGAGACCCAGTACTTC. It codes for CASELVQETQYF.

The CDR3 region has the DNA TGTGCCAGCAGTGAACAAAGCACAGATACGCAGTATTTT. Its translation is CASSEQSTDTQYF. J is TRBJ2-3 and V is TRBV6-1; D gene unclear. Per germline, CDR1 MNHNS and CDR2 SASEGT. This CDR3 region has 13 residues. The V end lost 2 bases, the J end lost 0 bases, and 3 bases lay between the germline ends.

This clone came up a few times. V is TRBV2 and J is TRBJ2-1; 9 bases fit TRBD1. The CDR3 runs to 14 residues. V lost 4 bases and J lost 7; bases outside the gene matches: 5. Germline values: CDR1 SNHLY, CDR2 FYNNEI. The CDR3 nucleotides read TGTGCCAGCAGTGTGGGACAGGGTGTAAATGAGCAGTTCTTC. Its translation: CASSVGQGVNEQFF.

This clone was seen a single time. The chain employs TRBV19 and TRBJ2-2; 7 bases agree with TRBD1. The germline gives CDR1 LNHDA, CDR2 SQIVND (reference sequence). This CDR3 has 14 residues. Trimming took 8 bases from V and 4 from J; bases not matched to a gene: 7. The CDR3 here is CASYDRAGTGELFF. In nucleotides, the CDR3 is TGTGCCAGTTACGACAGGGCGGGCACCGGGGAGCTGTTTTTT. Filled out from reference TRBV19 and TRBJ2-2, the complete variable domain reads DGGITQSPKYLFRKEGQNVTLSCEQNLNHDAMYWYRQDPGQGLRLIYYSQIVNDFQKGDIAEGYSVSREKKESFPLTVTSAQKNPTAFYLCASYDRAGTGELFFGEGSRLTVL.

The chain is built from TRBV27 and TRBJ2-4, with D perhaps TRBD2 (5 bases). CDR3 length equals 13 residues. Germline V gene lookup returns CDR1 MNHEY and CDR2 SMNVEV (reference sequence). V lost 6 bases and J 7 bases, leaving 13 bases between the germline ends. The CDR3 DNA reads as TGTGCCAGCAGGAAATCGGAGCGGAACATTCAGTACTTC. Amino acid sequence: CASRKSERNIQYF.

This clone has just a few counts. The genes are TRBV19 and TRBJ2-7; D perhaps matches TRBD2 (6 bases). V was pared by 7 bases and J by 0 bases, with 16 bases between. This CDR3 region has 15 residues. Germline V gene sequence: CDR1 LNHDA, CDR2 SQIVND (reference sequence). Written as DNA, the CDR3 is TGTGCCAGTACCCTCTGGGAGGATAGCTCCTACGAGCAGTACTTC. Translation gives CASTLWEDSSYEQYF.

This clone was seen more than once but under ten times. The rearrangement links TRBV6-1 to TRBJ2-3, with unresolved D. The V end lost 7 bases, the J end lost 3 bases, and 11 bases lay between the germline ends. The CDR3 contains 13 residues. The germline V gene has CDR1 MNHNS and CDR2 SASEGT. Here the CDR3 DNA reads TGTGCCAGCATGAGAGTAGTTACAGATACGCAGTATTTT. Protein product: CASMRVVTDTQYF.

CDR3 in amino acids: CASSLSRVEETQYF. CDR3 in DNA: TGTGCCAGCAGCTTGTCCAGGGTGGAGGAGACCCAGTACTTC. This rearrangement joins TRBV5-6 to TRBJ2-5, with D possibly TRBD1 on 5 matching bases. CDR3 size: 14 residues. Trimming cost V 1 base and J 5 bases, with 12 bases left between them. CDR1 is SGHDT and CDR2 is YYEEEE in the germline V gene.

This clone was counted only a few times. V is TRBV6-1 and J is TRBJ1-6; 12 bases fit TRBD1. The germline V gene has CDR1 MNHNS and CDR2 SASEGT. The V gene end was trimmed by 6 bases and the J gene end by 6 bases; junction bases not matched to a gene: 3. CDR3 size: 15 residues. The CDR3 coding sequence is TGTGCCAGCAGGGGGACAGGGGGCAGTAATTCACCCCTCCACTTT. Translation gives CASRGTGGSNSPLHF.

This clone turned up a few times. This chain links TRBV2 with TRBJ2-5; perhaps TRBD2 as D (7 bases). There are 14 residues in the CDR3. Germline CDR1 SNHLY, CDR2 FYNNEI. Deletions cut 4 bases from V and 0 bases from J, with 9 bases between. CDR3 nucleotides: TGTGCCAGCAGTGTAGGGGGGGACCAAGAGACCCAGTACTTC. Translation gives CASSVGGDQETQYF. Looking up the rest from reference TRBV2 and TRBJ2-5 gives the full variable domain: EPEVTQTPSHQVTQMGQEVILRCVPISNHLYFYWYRQILGQKVEFLVSFYNNEISEKSEIFDDQFSVERPDGSNFTLKIRSTKLEDSAMYFCASSVGGDQETQYFGPGTRLLVL.

The chain is built from TRBV28 and TRBJ2-3, with TRBD2 matching 10 bases. Germline trimming cut 3 bases from V and 6 bases from J; bases unmatched to any gene: 6. The CDR3 is 15 amino acids. Germline-derived CDR1 and CDR2 are MDHEN and SYDVKM. The CDR3 spells CASSFGAGGGDTQYF. As DNA, the CDR3 is TGTGCCAGCAGTTTTGGAGCGGGGGGGGGTGATACGCAGTATTTT.

The chain uses TRBV10-3 and TRBJ1-5; TRBD1 might be the D (5 bases). V lost 3 bases to trimming and J lost 4 bases, with 7 bases between them. This CDR3 comprises 13 residues. Germline CDR1 reads ENHRY; CDR2 reads SYGVKD. CDR3 in DNA: TGTGCCATCAGTGATAGGGGTAATCAGCCCCAGCATTTT. Translating it yields CAISDRGNQPQHF.

The chain employs TRBV27 and TRBJ2-5; D unclear. CDR1 is MNHEY, CDR2 SMNVEV, per germline (reference sequence). This CDR3 contains 14 residues. Trimming shortened V by 3 bases and J by 1 base, and 9 bases separated the two germline ends. CDR3 bases: TGTGCCAGCAGTTTTGGGCAGACCCAAGAGACCCAGTACTTC. It yields the protein CASSFGQTQETQYF.

The chain has TRBV2 and TRBJ2-5; D ambiguous. The CDR3 length is 13 residues. The germline V and J ends were trimmed by 4 bases and 1 base, with 7 bases remaining between them. Germline V gives CDR1 SNHLY, CDR2 FYNNEI. CDR3 in amino acids: CASSGNSQETQYF. Written as DNA, the CDR3 is TGTGCCAGCAGTGGTAACAGCCAAGAGACCCAGTACTTC.

V usage is TRBV4-1 and J usage is TRBJ2-1; TRBD2 agrees at 7 bases. This CDR3 is 16 amino acids long. V was clipped by 5 bases and J by 3 bases; unmatched bases: 10. In germline, CDR1 is MGHRA, CDR2 YSYEKL. This chain's CDR3 is CASSSREVLGYNEQFF. DNA for the CDR3: TGCGCCAGCAGCTCCCGGGAGGTACTAGGCTACAATGAGCAGTTCTTC.

The chain is built from TRBV11-3 and TRBJ2-2; 9 positions match TRBD1. Germline-derived CDR1 and CDR2 are SGHNT and YENEEA. The CDR3 totals 16 residues. Trimming at V came to 3 bases and at J to 6 bases, leaving 8 bases not matched to a gene. The CDR3 DNA sequence: TGTGCCAGCAGCTTGGGGACAGGGAGATCGGCCGGGGAGCTGTTTTTT. It translates to CASSLGTGRSAGELFF.

This clone was counted only a few times. The chain couples TRBV6-1 to TRBJ1-1, with D hard to call. The CDR3 runs to 13 residues. CDR1 and CDR2 (germline): MNHNS, SASEGT. Trimming shortened V by 6 bases and J by 4 bases, and 12 bases separated the two germline ends. CDR3 amino acids: CASRARSGTEAFF. Here the CDR3 DNA reads TGTGCCAGCAGGGCCCGGAGCGGCACTGAAGCTTTCTTT.

This rearrangement joins TRBV19 to TRBJ2-7, with D tentatively TRBD1 (6 bases). CDR3 length: 13 amino acids. The germline V and J ends were trimmed by 5 bases and 6 bases, with 14 bases remaining between them. Germline CDR1 is LNHDA and CDR2 is SQIVND (reference sequence). CDR3 sequence reads: CASSHNTGREQYF. The CDR3 coding sequence is TGTGCCAGTAGTCACAACACAGGGCGCGAGCAGTACTTC.